This T cell receptor beta chain was captured in a study of CD8+CD57+ T cells in acquired aplastic anemia. Study-wide findings and caveats: In common between the patients and the controls were twenty-nine CD8+ CDR3 sequences.

With regard to this clonotype: Its cognate antigen is unknown.

TCR beta VDJ combinations and CDR3 sequences were profiled from genomic DNA. Using its own MiXCR run on the reads, TCRdb lists one record per CDR3 protein. This table holds about 160,000 distinct CDR3 sequences, approximately 43% found once. The CDR3 extends over 13 amino acids. The germline CDR1 and CDR2 sequences are KGHDR and SFDVKD. V gave up 3 bases and J gave up 12 bases, with 14 bases separating them. The V and J genes are TRBV24-1 and TRBJ2-1; D gene unclear. Sequenced material: sorted CD4+, CD8+, or CD8+CD57+ T cells (not recorded which) from PBMCs. This sequence was found in a human donor in good health. This chain's CDR3 is CATSDAITMRQFF. CDR3 DNA: TGTGCCACCAGTGATGCTATCACAATGAGGCAGTTCTTC.